Detailed here is one TCR beta chain. CDR1 and CDR2 from the germline V gene are LNHDA and SQIVND (reference sequence). Between the trimmed V and J ends, which lost 8 bases and 0 bases, there was a span of 5 bases. The CDR3 runs 13 residues. Clones were read by immunoSEQ multiplex PCR, and TCRdb kept only the in-frame ones, dropping some. The table lists over 70,000 clones, 88% of them singletons, with 10% to 13% in the top ten. This record belongs to a study of T cell responses to AZD1222 COVID-19 vaccine. Sequencing was performed on peripheral blood, taken on day 0 of MenACWY control vaccination. This sequence was found in an adult in good health. The chain uses TRBV19 and TRBJ2-6, with D hard to call. CDR3 DNA sequence: TGTGCCAGTCAGCCCTCTGGGGCCAACGTCCTGACTTTC. Its translation: CASQPSGANVLTF.